This TCR beta chain was observed in a study of blood T cells in healthy people across ages. Notes on this clonotype: The antigen remains unidentified.

A second PCR, run for about 6 to 11 cycles, used a sample-barcoded 5' primer plus a J-beta primer mix. In TCRdb, the 5' RACE reads were re-called with MiXCR into one record per CDR3 protein. The table has 450,000 to 650,000 distinct CDR3 sequences, 24% seen once; the top ten hold just under 9%. Trimming stripped 5 bases from V and 0 bases from J, with 11 bases between. Per germline, CDR1 SEHNR and CDR2 FQNEAQ (reference sequence). This CDR3 comprises 15 residues. Overall study results and limits: TCR beta diversity, measured per million T cells, fell in a roughly linear way with age.

In addition, the sample was reused for a study of T cells of mothers and their children.

The source of this sequence is a boy aged 5-17 years in good health. This sequence joins TRBV7-9 and TRBJ2-4; tentatively, D is TRBD2 (5 bases). Specimen: blood. As DNA, the CDR3 is TGTGCCAGCAGCAGCGACGGGATAGCCAAAAACATTCAGTACTTC. This gives the protein CASSSDGIAKNIQYF.